This TCR beta chain emerged from a study of T cell repertoires in cytomegalovirus infection. Overall study context: CMV infection and matching HLA type were both indicated by public TCR beta signatures.

V lost 6 bases, J lost 6 bases, and 15 bases lay in between. The CDR3 covers 13 residues. Germline V gives CDR1 MNHEY, CDR2 SMNVEV (reference sequence). Comments on this clonotype: No antigen is known for it.

TCRdb ran MiXCR on the reads and lists one entry per CDR3 protein. The data contain 300,000 to 400,000 distinct CDR3 sequences, 25% to 30% of them singletons. The material sequenced was cultured PBMCs, taken from culture after CMV antigen stimulation. The receptor comes from a human donor in good health (CMV status not recorded). Some clones in this sample may be carry-over from other donors' samples. The V gene is TRBV27, the J gene TRBJ2-7; D is unclear. In DNA form, the CDR3 reads TGTGCCAGCAGCCAAACCGGATGGGGCGAGCAGTACTTC. Amino acid sequence: CASSQTGWGEQYF.